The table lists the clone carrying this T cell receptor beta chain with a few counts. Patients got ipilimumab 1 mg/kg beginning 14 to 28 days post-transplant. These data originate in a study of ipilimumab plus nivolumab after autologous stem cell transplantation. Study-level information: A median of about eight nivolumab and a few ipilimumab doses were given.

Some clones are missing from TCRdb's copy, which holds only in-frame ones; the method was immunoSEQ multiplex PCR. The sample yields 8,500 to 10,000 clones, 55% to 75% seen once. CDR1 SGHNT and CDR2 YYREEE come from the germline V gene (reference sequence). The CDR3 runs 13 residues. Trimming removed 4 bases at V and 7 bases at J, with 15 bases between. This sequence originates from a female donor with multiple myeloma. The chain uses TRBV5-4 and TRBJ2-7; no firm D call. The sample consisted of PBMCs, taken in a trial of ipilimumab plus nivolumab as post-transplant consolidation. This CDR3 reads CASSLGWGAEQYF. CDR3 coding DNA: TGTGCCAGCAGCCTAGGGTGGGGTGCTGAGCAGTACTTC. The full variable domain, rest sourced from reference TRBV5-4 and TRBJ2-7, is ETGVTQSPTHLIKTRGQQVTLRCSSQSGHNTVSWYQQALGQGPQFIFQYYREEENGRGNFPPRFSGLQFPNYSSELNVNALELDDSALYLCASSLGWGAEQYFGPGTRLTVT.